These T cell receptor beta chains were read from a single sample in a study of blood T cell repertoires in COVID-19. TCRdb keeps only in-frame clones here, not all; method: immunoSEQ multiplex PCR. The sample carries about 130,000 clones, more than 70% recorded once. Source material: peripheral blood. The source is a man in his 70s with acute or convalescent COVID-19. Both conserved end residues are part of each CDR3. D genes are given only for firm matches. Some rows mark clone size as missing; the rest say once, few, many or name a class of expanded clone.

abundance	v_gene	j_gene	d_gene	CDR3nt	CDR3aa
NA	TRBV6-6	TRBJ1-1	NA	TGTGCCAGCAGTTCCCAATGGCCTGAAGCTTTCTTT	CASSSQWPEAFF
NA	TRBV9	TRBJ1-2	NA	TGTGCCAGCAGCGCTTCCCCCAGGGCGGTGGATGGCTACACCTTC	CASSASPRAVDGYTF
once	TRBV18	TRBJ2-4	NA	TGTGCCAGCTCACCACGGGGGGATGCTCCCAAAAACATTCAGTACTTC	CASSPRGDAPKNIQYF
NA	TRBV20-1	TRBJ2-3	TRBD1	TGCAGTGCTAGTGAGGGGGCCTACACAGATACGCAGTATTTT	CSASEGAYTDTQYF
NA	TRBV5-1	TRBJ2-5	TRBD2	TGCGCCAGCAGCCCGGGACTAGCGAAAGAGACCCAGTACTTC	CASSPGLAKETQYF
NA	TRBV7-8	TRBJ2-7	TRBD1	TGTGCCAGCAGCTTAAAAAGGGGACAGGGTTACGAGCAGTACTTC	CASSLKRGQGYEQYF
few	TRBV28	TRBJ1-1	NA	TGTGCCAGCAGTCCCCTGGACAGCAACACTGAAGCTTTCTTT	CASSPLDSNTEAFF
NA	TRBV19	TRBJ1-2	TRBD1	TGTGCCAGTACCCAGAGGGACAGGCCTAACTATGGCTACACCTTC	CASTQRDRPNYGYTF
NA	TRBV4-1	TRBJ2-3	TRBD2	TGCGCCAGCAGCCAAGATCAATGGACTAGCGGGGGGCTGTATTTT	CASSQDQWTSGGLYF
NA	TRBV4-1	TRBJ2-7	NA	TGCGCCAGCAGCCCGGACTTAGGCAGAGCCTACGAGCAGTACTTC	CASSPDLGRAYEQYF
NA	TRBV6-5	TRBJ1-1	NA	TGTGCCAGCAGCGGGGGACTTTACACTGAAGCTTTCTTT	CASSGGLYTEAFF
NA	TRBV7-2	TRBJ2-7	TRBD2	TGTGCCAGCAGCACGGGACTAGCGGGGGCCGGCTACGAGCAGTACTTC	CASSTGLAGAGYEQYF
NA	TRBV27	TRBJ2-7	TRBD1	TGTGCCAGCACGGGACAGACCTCAAGGGTCTACGAGCAGTACTTC	CASTGQTSRVYEQYF
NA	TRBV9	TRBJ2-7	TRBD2	TGTGCCAGCAGCAGAGCCGGGGGGGCTTACGAGCAGTACTTC	CASSRAGGAYEQYF
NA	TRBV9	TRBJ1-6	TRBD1	TGTGCCAGCAGCGGAAAACAGGGGTCACCCCTCCACTTT	CASSGKQGSPLHF
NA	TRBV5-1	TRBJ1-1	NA	TGCGCCAGCAGCTTGACGGTGAACACTGAAGCTTTCTTT	CASSLTVNTEAFF
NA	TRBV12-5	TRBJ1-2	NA	TGTGCTAGTGGTTCGTGGGAAGACAGCCCGAAGGGAACGGCTAACTATGGCTACACCTTC	CASGSWEDSPKGTANYGYTF
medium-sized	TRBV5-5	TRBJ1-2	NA	TGTGCCAGCAGCTCGACAGAGTCCTATGGCTACACCTTC	CASSSTESYGYTF
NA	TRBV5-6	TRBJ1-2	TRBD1	TGTGCCAGCAGCCATAGGACAGGGGGCACTGGAGGCTACACCTTC	CASSHRTGGTGGYTF
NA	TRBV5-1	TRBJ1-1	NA	TGCGCCAGCAGCTTGGCTACCTATGCTGAAGCTTTCTTT	CASSLATYAEAFF
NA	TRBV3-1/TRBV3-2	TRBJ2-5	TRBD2	TGTGCCAGCAGCCTGACTAGCGGGGGGGGAGAGACCCAGTACTTC	CASSLTSGGGETQYF
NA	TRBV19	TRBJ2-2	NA	TGTGCCAGTAGTATTTCAGGGTCTTACACCGGGGAGCTGTTTTTT	CASSISGSYTGELFF
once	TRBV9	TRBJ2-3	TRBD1	TGTGCCAGCAGCGTGGGACAGGGAGGGGCCGATACGCAGTATTTT	CASSVGQGGADTQYF
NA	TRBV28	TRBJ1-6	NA	TGTGCCAGCAGTTTACCGGGGACAAATTCACCCCTCCACTTT	CASSLPGTNSPLHF
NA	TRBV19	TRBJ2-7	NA	TGTGCCAGTAGCGGGGGTGTCGAGCAGTACTTC	CASSGGVEQYF
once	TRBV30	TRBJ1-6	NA	TGTGCCTGGAGTGTGTCAGGGGATTCACCCCTCCACTTT	CAWSVSGDSPLHF
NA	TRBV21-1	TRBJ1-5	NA	TGTGCCAGCAGCAAGGGTGGTATTATGGGACAGGGAATTTCCGATAGCAATCAGCCCCAGCATTTT	CASSKGGIMGQGISDSNQPQHF
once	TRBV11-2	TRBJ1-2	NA	TGTGCCAGCAGCTTGACAGGTCCATCTGGCTACACCTTC	CASSLTGPSGYTF
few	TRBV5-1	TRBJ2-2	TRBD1	TGCGCCAGCAGCTTGCACAGGGGGCAGGTCGGGGAGCTGTTTTTT	CASSLHRGQVGELFF
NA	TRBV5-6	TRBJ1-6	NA	TGTGCCAGCAGCTTGTTAAATTCACCCCTCCACTTT	CASSLLNSPLHF
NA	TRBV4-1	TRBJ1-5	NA	TGCGCCAGCAGCCAAGACGGCAATCAGCCCCAGCATTTT	CASSQDGNQPQHF
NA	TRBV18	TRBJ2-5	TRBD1	TGTGCCAGCTCATATTCAGGGACAGGGGGACTTGAGACCCAGTACTTC	CASSYSGTGGLETQYF
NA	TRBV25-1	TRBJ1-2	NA	TGTGCCAGCAGCCCCGGTTATGGCTACACCTTC	CASSPGYGYTF
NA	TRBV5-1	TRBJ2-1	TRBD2	TGCGCCAGCAGCTTGGGGTCCACTAGCGGGGGTCCCCGGGGGCAGTTCTTC	CASSLGSTSGGPRGQFF
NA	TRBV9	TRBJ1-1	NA	TGTGCCAGCAGCGCCGACTACAGTTACACTGAAGCTTTCTTT	CASSADYSYTEAFF